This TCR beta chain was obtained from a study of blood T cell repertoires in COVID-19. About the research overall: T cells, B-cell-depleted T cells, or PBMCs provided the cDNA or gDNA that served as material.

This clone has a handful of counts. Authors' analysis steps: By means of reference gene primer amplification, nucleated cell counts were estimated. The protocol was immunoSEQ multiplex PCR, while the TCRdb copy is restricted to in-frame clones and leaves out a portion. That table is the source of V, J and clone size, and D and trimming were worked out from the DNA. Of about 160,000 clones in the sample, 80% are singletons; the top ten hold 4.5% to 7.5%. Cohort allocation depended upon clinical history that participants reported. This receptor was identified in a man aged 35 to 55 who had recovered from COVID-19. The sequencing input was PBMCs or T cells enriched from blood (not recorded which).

The CDR3: CASSIDHDTLNTEAFF. As DNA, the CDR3 is TGTGCCAGTAGTATAGATCACGACACCCTGAACACTGAAGCTTTCTTT. V gene TRBV19 combines with J gene TRBJ1-1; D gene uncertain. This CDR3 contains 16 residues. Germline values: CDR1 LNHDA, CDR2 SQIVND (reference sequence). V gave up 0 bases and J gave up 0 bases, with 11 bases separating them.